These 19 T cell receptor beta chains were sequenced from one sample in a study of blood T cell repertoires in COVID-19 (dated by TCRdb to about 2020). Library preparation used the immunoSEQ multiplex PCR assay. TCRdb retrieved this table from immuneACCESS and kept in-frame rearrangements only. Not all clones are present; in checked studies, unresolved V genes account for under half, and no reason is known for the remainder. The sample records about 250,000 clones, about four fifths of which are singletons. The ten top clones hold about 4% of the sample. The material sequenced was peripheral blood. Receptors were obtained from a man aged 45-60 years with acute or convalescent COVID-19.

The CDR3 spells CASSAEQDQPQHF. CDR3 nucleotides: TGTGCCAGCAGCGCTGAACAGGATCAGCCCCAGCATTTT. J is TRBJ1-5 and V is TRBV6-4, with a weak D call TRBD1 (5 bases). The CDR3 length is 13 residues. V was pared by 6 bases and J by 5 bases, with 11 bases between. The germline V gene encodes CDR1 MRHNA and CDR2 SNTAGT.

V is TRBV30 and J is TRBJ1-2; D is perhaps TRBD1 (6 bases). Germline V gives CDR1 GTSNPN, CDR2 SVGIG (reference sequence). There are 12 residues in the CDR3. Trimming shortened V by 5 bases and J by 8 bases, and 15 bases separated the two germline ends. The DNA for the CDR3 is TGTGCCTGGGAGGCGAGGGGGTCGGGCTACACCTTC. This encodes CAWEARGSGYTF.

The genes are TRBV6-2 or TRBV6-3 and TRBJ2-7; 8 nucleotides match TRBD2. CDR1 is MNHEY and CDR2 is SVGEGT in the germline V gene. Losses at the gene ends were 4 bases for V and 0 bases for J; bases not matched to a gene: 2. CDR3 length: 14 amino acids. In nucleotides, the CDR3 is TGTGCCAGCAGTTTTAGCGGGGTCTCCTACGAGCAGTACTTC. Translation: CASSFSGVSYEQYF.

This clone showed up just a few times. This rearrangement joins TRBV2 to TRBJ1-2; 7 nucleotides align to TRBD1. Per germline, CDR1 SNHLY and CDR2 FYNNEI. This CDR3 spans 15 amino acids. J was trimmed by 0 bases and V by 4 bases; bases with no gene match: 5. The CDR3 nucleotides read TGTGCCAGCAGTGTACAGGGGTCAGCTAACTATGGCTACACCTTC. Encoded protein: CASSVQGSANYGYTF.

The chain carries TRBV9 and TRBJ2-1; 9 nucleotides agree with TRBD2. V gave up 2 bases and J gave up 6 bases; unmatched junction bases: 3. This CDR3 region has 14 residues. Per the germline V gene, CDR1 is SGDLS and CDR2 is YYNGEE. The CDR3 spells CASSVGTSINEQFF. The DNA of the CDR3 is TGTGCCAGCAGCGTCGGGACTAGCATCAATGAGCAGTTCTTC.

The CDR3 here is CASSAGQQETQYF. CDR3 DNA: TGCGCCAGCAGCGCGGGACAGCAAGAGACCCAGTACTTC. This chain links TRBV10-1 with TRBJ2-5; tentative D call: TRBD1 (7 bases). The CDR3 contains 13 residues. The germline V gene has CDR1 WNHNN and CDR2 SYGVQD (reference sequence). V was pared by 6 bases and J by 2 bases, with 10 bases between.

The rearrangement joins TRBV27 to TRBJ1-4; TRBD1 matches 8 bases. The CDR3 contains 15 residues. Trimming at V came to 3 bases and at J to 7 bases, leaving 7 bases not matched to a gene. The germline gives CDR1 MNHEY, CDR2 SMNVEV (reference sequence). The CDR3 spells CASSFFGQGSEKLFF. The CDR3 nucleotides are TGTGCCAGCAGTTTCTTCGGACAGGGCTCTGAAAAACTGTTTTTT. The whole variable domain, remainder taken from reference TRBV27 and TRBJ1-4, is EAQVTQNPRYLITVTGKKLTVTCSQNMNHEYMSWYRQDPGLGLRQIYYSMNVEVTDKGDVPEGYKVSRKEKRNFPLILESPSPNQTSLYFCASSFFGQGSEKLFFGSGTQLSVL.

J is TRBJ2-7 and V is TRBV27; perhaps TRBD1 as D (5 bases). CDR3 length: 18 residues. Germline V gene sequence: CDR1 MNHEY, CDR2 SMNVEV (reference sequence). Trimming removed 0 bases from V and 1 base from J, with 19 bases in between. The CDR3 DNA follows: TGTGCCAGCAGTTTATCTTACCCCCCCGGACAAATATCCTACGAGCAGTACTTC. Amino acids: CASSLSYPPGQISYEQYF.

The CDR3 protein is CASSETGLAGTGELFF. CDR3 sequence (DNA): TGTGCCAGCAGTGAGACGGGACTAGCGGGCACCGGGGAGCTGTTTTTT. The rearrangement joins TRBV25-1 to TRBJ2-2; 12 bases fit TRBD2. CDR3 length: 16 amino acids. After removal of 3 bases from V and 4 bases from J, the junction contained 3 bases not matched to a gene. The V gene's germline CDR1 is MGHDK and CDR2 SYGVNS.

The CDR3 loop is CASRQDGGGPGPYNSPLHF. CDR3 DNA sequence: TGTGCCAGCAGACAAGATGGTGGGGGCCCAGGGCCATATAATTCACCCCTCCACTTT. The V gene is TRBV13, the J gene TRBJ1-6, with D perhaps TRBD1 (6 bases). V was cut by 6 bases and J by 4 bases, with 25 bases left in between. There are 19 residues in the CDR3. CDR1 is PRHDT and CDR2 is FYEKMQ in the germline V gene (reference sequence).

This clone has a handful of counts. The V and J genes are TRBV28 and TRBJ1-2; D is possibly TRBD1 (6 bases). The germline gives CDR1 MDHEN, CDR2 SYDVKM. There are 13 residues in the CDR3. V lost 5 bases, J lost 7 bases, and 14 bases lay in between. The CDR3 sequence: CASSRQATRGYTF. The DNA of the CDR3 is TGTGCCAGCAGTCGACAGGCAACGCGTGGCTACACCTTC.

The chain uses TRBV6-5 and TRBJ1-2; possibly TRBD1 for D (5 bases). CDR3 length: 13 amino acids. Germline V gene sequence: CDR1 MNHEY, CDR2 SVGAGI. V lost 0 bases and J lost 6, with 8 bases in between. The CDR3 sequence is CASSYSDTHGYTF. CDR3 DNA sequence: TGTGCCAGCAGTTACTCGGACACCCATGGCTACACCTTC.

The V call is TRBV7-9, the J call TRBJ2-7; 12 bases line up with TRBD1. This CDR3 is 16 amino acids long. Germline assignment: CDR1 SEHNR and CDR2 FQNEAQ (reference sequence). Trimming took 4 bases from V and 3 from J; bases not matched to a gene: 7. The CDR3 sequence: CASSYWDRGPFYEQYF. The CDR3, as DNA: TGTGCCAGCAGCTATTGGGACAGGGGGCCTTTCTACGAGCAGTACTTC.

This chain connects TRBV6-1 to TRBJ1-5; D call uncertain. Trimming removed 6 bases from V and 10 bases from J, with 22 bases in between. The CDR3 contains 15 residues. Looked up from germline, CDR1 is MNHNS and CDR2 is SASEGT. CDR3 amino acids: CASRRPLGEISPQHF. CDR3 nucleotides: TGTGCCAGCAGACGCCCCCTCGGAGAAATCAGCCCCCAGCATTTT.

This chain's CDR3 is CASTWSGGALDEQFF. The CDR3 coding sequence is TGTGCCAGCACTTGGAGCGGGGGGGCCTTGGATGAGCAGTTCTTC. This rearrangement joins TRBV27 to TRBJ2-1; 10 bases are shared with TRBD2. The CDR3 length is 15 residues. Germline lookup yields CDR1 MNHEY and CDR2 SMNVEV (reference sequence). The V segment lost 7 bases and the J segment 8 bases; nucleotides outside the gene matches: 11.

The rearrangement links TRBV5-1 to TRBJ1-1; D is unclear. CDR1 is SGHRS and CDR2 is YFSETQ in the germline V gene. V lost 4 bases and J 1 base, leaving 8 bases between the germline ends. CDR3 length: 13 residues. Here the CDR3 reads CASSTSGNTEAFF. In nucleotides, the CDR3 is TGCGCCAGCAGCACGAGTGGGAACACTGAAGCTTTCTTT.

The gene calls are TRBV5-5 and TRBJ1-1, with TRBD1 as a possible D gene (6 bases). Trimming took off 1 base at V and 4 bases at J, with 23 bases between the two ends. The CDR3 contains 18 residues. Germline V lookup: CDR1 SGHKS, CDR2 YYEKEE (reference sequence). In DNA form, the CDR3 reads TGTGCCAGCAGCTTGCGGGTGGGACACCCTGGAGGTGGCACTGAAGCTTTCTTT. Its protein product is CASSLRVGHPGGGTEAFF.

V usage is TRBV9 and J usage is TRBJ2-3; 7 bases map to TRBD1. The CDR3 runs to 15 residues. The ends lost 4 bases at V and 1 base at J; junction bases unmatched: 6. Germline values: CDR1 SGDLS, CDR2 YYNGEE. As DNA, the CDR3 is TGTGCCAGCAGCCCTCGGGACAGCCGCACAGATACGCAGTATTTT. It is translated as CASSPRDSRTDTQYF.

This clone was counted once. The rearrangement joins TRBV5-4 to TRBJ2-7; TRBD2 agrees at 11 bases. With V trimmed by 3 bases and J by 1 base, 3 bases remained unmatched. The CDR3 loop spans 15 amino acids. CDR1 and CDR2 from the germline V gene are SGHNT and YYREEE (reference sequence). The CDR3 sequence is CASSYRTSGSYEQYF. CDR3 DNA: TGTGCCAGCAGCTATAGGACTAGCGGGTCCTACGAGCAGTACTTC. Supplemented by reference TRBV5-4 and TRBJ2-7, the full variable domain reads ETGVTQSPTHLIKTRGQQVTLRCSSQSGHNTVSWYQQALGQGPQFIFQYYREEENGRGNFPPRFSGLQFPNYSSELNVNALELDDSALYLCASSYRTSGSYEQYFGPGTRLTVT.